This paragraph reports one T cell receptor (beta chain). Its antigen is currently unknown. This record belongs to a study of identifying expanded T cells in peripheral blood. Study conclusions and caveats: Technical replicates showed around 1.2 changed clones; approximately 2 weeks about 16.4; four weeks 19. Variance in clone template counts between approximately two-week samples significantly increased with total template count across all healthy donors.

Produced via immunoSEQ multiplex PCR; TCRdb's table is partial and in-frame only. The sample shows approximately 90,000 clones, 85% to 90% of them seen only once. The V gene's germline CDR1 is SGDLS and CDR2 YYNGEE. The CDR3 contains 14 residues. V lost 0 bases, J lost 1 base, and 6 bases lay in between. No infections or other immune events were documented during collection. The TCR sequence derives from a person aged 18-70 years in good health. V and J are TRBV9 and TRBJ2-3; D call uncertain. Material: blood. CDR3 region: CASSVGRGTDTQYF. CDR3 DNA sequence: TGTGCCAGCAGCGTAGGTAGGGGCACAGATACGCAGTATTTT.